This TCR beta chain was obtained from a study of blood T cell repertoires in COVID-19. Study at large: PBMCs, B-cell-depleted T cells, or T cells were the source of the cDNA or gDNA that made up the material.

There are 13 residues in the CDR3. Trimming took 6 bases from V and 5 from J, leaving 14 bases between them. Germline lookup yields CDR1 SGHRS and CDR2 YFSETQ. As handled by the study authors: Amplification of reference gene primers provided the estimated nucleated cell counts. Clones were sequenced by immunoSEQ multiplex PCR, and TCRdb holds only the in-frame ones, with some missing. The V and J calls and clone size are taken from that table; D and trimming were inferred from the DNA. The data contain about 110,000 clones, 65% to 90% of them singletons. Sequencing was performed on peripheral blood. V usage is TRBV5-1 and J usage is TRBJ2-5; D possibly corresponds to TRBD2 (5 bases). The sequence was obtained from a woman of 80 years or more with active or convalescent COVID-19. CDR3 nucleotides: TGCGCCAGCACGGACCCCGGGATTGAGACCCAGTACTTC. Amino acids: CASTDPGIETQYF.